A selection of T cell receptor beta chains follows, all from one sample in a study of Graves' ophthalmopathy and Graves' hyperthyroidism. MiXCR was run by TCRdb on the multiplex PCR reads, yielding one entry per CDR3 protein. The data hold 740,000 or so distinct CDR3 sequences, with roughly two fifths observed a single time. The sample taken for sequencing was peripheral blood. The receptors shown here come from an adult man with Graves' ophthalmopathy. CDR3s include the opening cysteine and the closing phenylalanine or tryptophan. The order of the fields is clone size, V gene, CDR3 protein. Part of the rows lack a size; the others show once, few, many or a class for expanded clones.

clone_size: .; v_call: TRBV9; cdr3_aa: CASSQPPSWPRTETQYF
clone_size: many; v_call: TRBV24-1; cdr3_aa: CATSDTGLYGAQYF
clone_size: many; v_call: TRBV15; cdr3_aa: CATSRAGGDTEAFF
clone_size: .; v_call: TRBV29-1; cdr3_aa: CSVDGGEQYF
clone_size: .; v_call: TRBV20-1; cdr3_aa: CSARDWWGNCGYTF
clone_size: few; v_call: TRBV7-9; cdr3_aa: CASSFRQGRPFGNTIYF
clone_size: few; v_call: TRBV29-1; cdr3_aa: CSAGQGGNEQFF
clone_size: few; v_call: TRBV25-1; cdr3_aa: CASSDLGANTGELFF
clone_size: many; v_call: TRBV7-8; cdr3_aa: CASSLSAGSRGEQYF
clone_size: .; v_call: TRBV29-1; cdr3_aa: CSQAHFNQPQHF
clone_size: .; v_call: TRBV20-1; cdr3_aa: CSADRSGDNSPLHF
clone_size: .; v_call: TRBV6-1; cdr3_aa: CASSIGQDATNEKLFF
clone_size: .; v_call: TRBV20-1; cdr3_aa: CSARGGLAGGQETQYF
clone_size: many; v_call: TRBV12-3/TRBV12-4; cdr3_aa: CASRVTGRSETQYF
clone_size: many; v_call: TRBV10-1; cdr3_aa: CASSEKAGELMNTEAFF
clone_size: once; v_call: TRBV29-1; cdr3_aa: CSVSGHGNQPQHF
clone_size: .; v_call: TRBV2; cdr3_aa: CASSASSSIGYF
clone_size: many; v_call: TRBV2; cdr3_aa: CASSETGSEQYF
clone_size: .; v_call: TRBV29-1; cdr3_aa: CSSGGTAGNTIYF
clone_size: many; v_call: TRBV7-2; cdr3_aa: CASSLAVRQLNTEAFF